Shown below are 18 T cell receptor beta chains from a single sample sequenced in a study of OX40 agonist ivuxolimab in advanced cancers. Clones were sequenced by immunoSEQ multiplex PCR, and TCRdb holds only the in-frame ones, with some missing. The profile shows some 87,000 clones, around nine tenths of them singletons. Here the sequenced sample was CD4+ or CD8+ T cells sorted from blood, taken in a trial of the OX40 agonist ivuxolimab. Every receptor here comes from an adult with an advanced solid tumor such as melanoma, head and neck, liver or kidney cancer.

This chain connects TRBV6-1 to TRBJ2-5; 10 nucleotides agree with TRBD2. The CDR3 has 14 amino acids. Trimming at V came to 7 bases and at J to 5 bases, leaving 7 bases not matched to a gene. Germline V gene lookup returns CDR1 MNHNS and CDR2 SASEGT. The CDR3 reads CASTLAGGGETQYF. The CDR3 nucleotides are TGTGCCAGCACCTTAGCGGGAGGAGGGGAGACCCAGTACTTC.

This chain joins TRBV21-1 and TRBJ2-7; the DNA was not compared with TRBD1, the D call given in the table. TRBV21-1 is termed a pseudogene. The CDR3 length is 17 residues. CDR3 in amino acids: CASSKDVTGESSYEQYF. DNA for the CDR3: TGTGCCAGCAGCAAAGATGTAACAGGCGAAAGCTCCTACGAGCAGTACTTC.

The J gene is TRBJ1-2, the V gene TRBV27; 8 bases line up with TRBD1. Germline V CDR1 and CDR2: MNHEY, SMNVEV (reference sequence). The V and J ends lost 4 bases and 1 base, in that order; junction bases with no gene match: 8. The CDR3 is 16 amino acids. The CDR3 here is CASSSSTGAINYGYTF. In DNA, the CDR3 is TGTGCCAGCAGTTCGTCGACAGGGGCGATTAACTATGGCTACACCTTC.

This clone was observed a handful of times. The chain uses TRBV15 and TRBJ2-1; TRBD2 matches 13 bases. The J segment lost 8 bases and the V segment lost 3 bases, leaving 7 bases of the junction unmatched. Germline values: CDR1 LNHNV, CDR2 YYDKDF (reference sequence). This CDR3 comprises 16 residues. CDR3 DNA: TGTGCCACCAGCAGGGGCGGACTAGCGGGAGTCGATGAGCAGTTCTTC. Translating gives CATSRGGLAGVDEQFF.

The chain links TRBV27 to TRBJ2-5; D is perhaps TRBD2 (6 bases). The V end lost 8 bases, the J end lost 6 bases, and 19 bases lay between the germline ends. This CDR3 region has 14 residues. The germline gives CDR1 MNHEY, CDR2 SMNVEV (reference sequence). The DNA for the CDR3 is TGTGCCAGCCGACAAGGCGGGGCATGGAAGACCCAGTACTTC. Its translation is CASRQGGAWKTQYF.

The chain uses TRBV25-1 and TRBJ1-6; D unresolved. Deletions cut 4 bases from V and 2 bases from J, with 9 bases between. Germline V gives CDR1 MGHDK, CDR2 SYGVNS. The CDR3 totals 15 residues. CDR3 in amino acids: CASSGMTPYNSPLHF. The DNA of the CDR3 is TGTGCCAGCAGTGGCATGACGCCCTATAATTCACCCCTCCACTTT.

This clone was seen only once. The chain joins TRBV7-2 to TRBJ2-3, with D perhaps TRBD1 or TRBD2 (5 bases each). CDR1 and CDR2 from the germline V gene are SGHTA and FQGNSA. This CDR3 has 15 amino acids. V was trimmed by 8 bases and J by 0 bases, leaving 15 bases between them. The CDR3: CASGTVTSSTDTQYF. DNA of the CDR3: TGTGCCAGCGGGACGGTGACATCTAGCACAGATACGCAGTATTTT.

V is TRBV4-2 and J is TRBJ2-7; 7 bases align to TRBD2. The germline gives CDR1 LGHNA, CDR2 YNFKEQ. Trimming removed 6 bases from V and 0 bases from J; junction bases left unmatched: 8. CDR3 length equals 15 residues. CDR3 in amino acids: CASRNRRESSYEQYF. The CDR3 nucleotides read TGTGCCAGCAGGAACCGGCGGGAGAGCTCCTACGAGCAGTACTTC.

V usage is TRBV30 and J usage is TRBJ2-3, with 8 bases identical to TRBD2. The CDR3 contains 13 residues. V dropped 2 bases and J dropped 7; count of bases not matched to a gene: 5. Germline lookup yields CDR1 GTSNPN and CDR2 SVGIG (reference sequence). The CDR3 loop is CAWSPGTSNTQYF. The CDR3 DNA sequence: TGTGCCTGGAGTCCCGGGACTAGTAATACGCAGTATTTT.

The chain has TRBV6-1 and TRBJ2-7, with 8 positions matching TRBD1. This CDR3 has 13 amino acids. Per germline, CDR1 MNHNS and CDR2 SASEGT. V dropped 8 bases and J dropped 2; count of bases not matched to a gene: 5. The CDR3 loop reads CASGRQGTYEQYF. CDR3 nucleotides: TGTGCCAGCGGGCGACAGGGGACCTACGAGCAGTACTTC.

The genes are TRBV11-2 and TRBJ2-1, with no clear D. The CDR3 runs 17 residues. CDR1 is SGHAT and CDR2 is FQNNGV in the germline V gene. V was shortened by 3 bases and J by 4 bases, with 19 bases between the two germline ends. The CDR3 protein is CASSLLPQGLGYNEQFF. For the CDR3, the DNA is TGTGCCAGCAGCTTGCTTCCTCAAGGGTTGGGGTACAATGAGCAGTTCTTC.

The chain is built from TRBV5-6 and TRBJ2-3; no reliable D call. The CDR3 sequence is 15 residues long. V was shortened by 3 bases and J by 0 bases, with 11 bases between the two germline ends. CDR1 is SGHDT and CDR2 is YYEEEE in the germline V gene. The CDR3 bases are TGTGCCAGCAGCTACATTGGCCGGAGCACAGATACGCAGTATTTT. Protein: CASSYIGRSTDTQYF. Full variable domain (rest looked up from reference TRBV5-6 and TRBJ2-3): DAGVTQSPTHLIKTRGQQVTLRCSPKSGHDTVSWYQQALGQGPQFIFQYYEEEERQRGNFPDRFSGHQFPNYSSELNVNALLLGDSALYLCASSYIGRSTDTQYFGPGTRLTVL.

This chain connects TRBV13 to TRBJ2-7; maybe TRBD1 (5 bases). Germline V CDR1 and CDR2: PRHDT, FYEKMQ (reference sequence). With 5 bases removed from V and 7 bases from J, the gap between germline ends came to 24 bases. This CDR3 comprises 16 residues. In DNA form, the CDR3 reads TGTGCCAGCAGCCCTTTTGGCTCAGGTCCTCAGGGAGAGCAGTACTTC. It is translated as CASSPFGSGPQGEQYF.

The chain carries TRBV5-8 and TRBJ1-4, with D tentatively TRBD1 (5 bases). The CDR3 consists of 13 residues. The germline CDR1 and CDR2 sequences are SGHTS and YDEGEE. V lost 0 bases and J 17 bases, leaving 17 bases between the germline ends. The chain's CDR3 is CASSLAGIATAFF. Written as DNA, the CDR3 is TGTGCCAGCAGCTTGGCAGGGATTGCCACGGCCTTTTTT. Full variable domain (remainder filled in from reference TRBV5-8 and TRBJ1-4): EAGVTQSPTHLIKTRGQQATLRCSPISGHTSVYWYQQALGLGLQFLLWYDEGEERNRGNFPPRFSGRQFPNYSSELNVNALELEDSALYLCASSLAGIATAFFGSGTQLSVL.

V is TRBV2 and J is TRBJ2-7, with D unresolved. CDR1 SNHLY and CDR2 FYNNEI come from the germline V gene. The CDR3 covers 15 residues. V was trimmed by 6 bases and J by 3 bases, leaving 18 bases between them. The CDR3 sequence is CASSQDGQVYYEQYF. CDR3 nucleotides: TGTGCCAGCAGCCAGGACGGGCAGGTGTACTACGAGCAGTACTTC.

The J gene is TRBJ2-2, the V gene TRBV5-1; D unresolved. V dropped 0 bases and J dropped 3 bases, with 6 bases sitting between them. The CDR3 sequence is 14 residues long. CDR1 and CDR2 (germline): SGHRS, YFSETQ. CDR3 region: CASSLDGYTGELFF. The CDR3 DNA follows: TGCGCCAGCAGCTTGGATGGGTACACCGGGGAGCTGTTTTTT.

This chain joins TRBV19 and TRBJ2-7, with D tentatively TRBD1 (6 bases). The CDR3 has 14 amino acids. Between the trimmed V and J ends, which lost 4 bases and 5 bases, there was a span of 15 bases. CDR1 LNHDA and CDR2 SQIVND come from the germline V gene (reference sequence). The CDR3 region is CASSTGTRVDEQYF. CDR3 nucleotide sequence: TGTGCCAGTAGTACCGGGACAAGAGTAGACGAGCAGTACTTC.

The chain joins TRBV7-9 to TRBJ1-5; 9 nucleotides align to TRBD1. CDR1 SEHNR and CDR2 FQNEAQ come from the germline V gene (reference sequence). The junction had 12 bases not matched to a gene; V was cut back by 4 bases and J by 5 bases. The CDR3 totals 17 residues. The CDR3 reads CASSSRRRDRDDQPQHF. The CDR3 region has the DNA TGTGCCAGCAGCTCCCGAAGACGGGACAGGGATGATCAGCCCCAGCATTTT.